Below, 21 T cell receptor beta chains from the same sample are listed, as sequenced in a study of blood T cell repertoires in COVID-19. The repertoire was sequenced with immunoSEQ multiplex PCR; TCRdb's copy has only in-frame clones and lacks some. Seen here are around 81,000 clones, about 89% observed once, and the top ten hold approximately 1.9%. The material sequenced was peripheral blood. These receptors were collected from a woman aged 55-70 years with acute or convalescent COVID-19.

This clone appeared a single time. The rearrangement uses TRBV2 and TRBJ2-2; 10 bases match TRBD1. The germline V gene has CDR1 SNHLY and CDR2 FYNNEI. The CDR3 consists of 19 residues. J was trimmed by 1 base and V by 8 bases; bases with no gene match: 16. CDR3 region: CASHSWDRGSYKNTGELFF. As DNA, the CDR3 is TGTGCCAGCCACTCCTGGGACAGGGGCTCTTACAAGAACACCGGGGAGCTGTTTTTT.

The chain has TRBV9 and TRBJ1-6; 7 bases line up with TRBD1. This CDR3 spans 14 amino acids. V lost 5 bases and J lost 9; bases outside the gene matches: 8. The germline V gene encodes CDR1 SGDLS and CDR2 YYNGEE. This chain's CDR3 is CASSPEGGFSPLHF. The CDR3 DNA reads TGTGCCAGCAGTCCAGAAGGGGGCTTTTCACCCCTCCACTTT.

This clone appeared a single time. V usage is TRBV11-2 and J usage is TRBJ2-1; D ambiguous. Germline V gene sequence: CDR1 SGHAT, CDR2 FQNNGV. V lost 4 bases and J lost 0, with 10 bases in between. The CDR3 extends over 15 amino acids. CDR3 loop: CASSYLAGSYNEQFF. The CDR3 region has the DNA TGTGCCAGCAGCTACCTGGCTGGCTCCTACAATGAGCAGTTCTTC.

The chain recombines TRBV7-3 with TRBJ2-1, with D tentatively TRBD1 (6 bases). The CDR3 spans 14 residues. CDR1 and CDR2 (germline): SGHTA, FQGTGA. V lost 5 bases and J 4 bases, leaving 12 bases between the germline ends. DNA of the CDR3: TGTGCCAGCAGCCCGGGGACACCTTACAATGAGCAGTTCTTC. This codes for CASSPGTPYNEQFF.

J is TRBJ1-6 and V is TRBV7-9; D gene ambiguous. The germline gives CDR1 SEHNR, CDR2 FQNEAQ (reference sequence). The ends were cut back, 4 bases at V and 13 bases at J, with 11 bases in the middle. This CDR3 contains 12 residues. The CDR3 region is CASSSQALPLHF. Written as DNA, the CDR3 is TGTGCCAGCAGCTCCCAGGCCCTTCCCCTCCACTTT.

The genes are TRBV5-4 and TRBJ2-3, with a weak D call TRBD2 (6 bases). This CDR3 has 16 residues. Germline V gene sequence: CDR1 SGHNT, CDR2 YYREEE (reference sequence). V lost 4 bases and J 6 bases, leaving 21 bases between the germline ends. DNA of the CDR3: TGTGCCAGCAGCCGACGGACGGGAGTTGACGCCGATACGCAGTATTTT. This translates into CASSRRTGVDADTQYF. Filled out from reference TRBV5-4 and TRBJ2-3, the complete variable domain reads ETGVTQSPTHLIKTRGQQVTLRCSSQSGHNTVSWYQQALGQGPQFIFQYYREEENGRGNFPPRFSGLQFPNYSSELNVNALELDDSALYLCASSRRTGVDADTQYFGPGTRLTVL.

The chain uses TRBV28 and TRBJ1-1, with TRBD1 as a possible D gene (6 bases). V lost 1 base and J 1 base, leaving 13 bases between the germline ends. CDR1 is MDHEN and CDR2 is SYDVKM in the germline V gene. The CDR3 covers 16 residues. The CDR3 is CASSLFPGQRNTEAFF. CDR3 coding DNA: TGTGCCAGCAGTTTATTCCCCGGACAGCGGAACACTGAAGCTTTCTTT. The variable domain in full, completed from reference TRBV28 and TRBJ1-1, reads DVKVTQSSRYLVKRTGEKVFLECVQDMDHENMFWYRQDPGLGLRLIYFSYDVKMKEKGDIPEGYSVSREKKERFSLILESASTNQTSMYLCASSLFPGQRNTEAFFGQGTRLTVV.

V and J are TRBV3-1 (or the pseudogene TRBV3-2) and TRBJ2-1; 7 bases agree with TRBD1. The V gene's germline CDR1 is LGHDT and CDR2 YNNKEL (reference sequence). V gave up 4 bases and J gave up 9 bases; unmatched junction bases: 3. The CDR3 is 12 amino acids. CDR3 sequence: CASSLGGGEQFF. In DNA, the CDR3 is TGTGCCAGCAGCCTAGGGGGCGGTGAGCAGTTCTTC.

This sequence joins TRBV2 and TRBJ1-1, with D unclear. Per the germline V gene, CDR1 is SNHLY and CDR2 is FYNNEI. V lost 7 bases and J lost 1, with 13 bases in between. The CDR3 is 14 amino acids. CDR3 loop: CASTAQVPNTEAFF. CDR3 sequence (DNA): TGTGCCAGCACCGCTCAGGTTCCGAACACTGAAGCTTTCTTT.

The rearrangement uses TRBV3-1 (or the pseudogene TRBV3-2) and TRBJ1-5, with D maybe TRBD1 (6 bases). Germline V CDR1 and CDR2: LGHDT, YNNKEL (reference sequence). V was shortened by 1 base and J by 5 bases, with 9 bases between the two germline ends. The CDR3 runs to 14 residues. CDR3: CASSQGTVDQPQHF. The CDR3 nucleotides are TGTGCCAGCAGCCAAGGGACAGTGGATCAGCCCCAGCATTTT.

V usage is TRBV9 and J usage is TRBJ1-2, with 7 bases aligning to TRBD1. Germline-derived CDR1 and CDR2 are SGDLS and YYNGEE. With V trimmed by 4 bases and J by 8 bases, 26 bases remained unmatched. The CDR3 spans 19 residues. The CDR3 nucleotides read TGTGCCAGCAGCCCCGCCATAGTGGTCAGAAGACAGGGTAGGAGCGGCTACACCTTC. It codes for CASSPAIVVRRQGRSGYTF.

The rearrangement links TRBV5-1 to TRBJ2-3; 9 bases map to TRBD2. In germline, CDR1 is SGHRS, CDR2 YFSETQ. V dropped 4 bases and J dropped 3; count of bases not matched to a gene: 9. This CDR3 contains 16 residues. The CDR3 loop is CASSDRSGRLTDTQYF. The CDR3 DNA is TGCGCCAGCAGCGACCGTAGCGGGAGATTGACAGATACGCAGTATTTT.

The V call is TRBV10-3, the J call TRBJ2-3; TRBD1 matches at 8 bases. This CDR3 is 16 amino acids long. Germline V gene sequence: CDR1 ENHRY, CDR2 SYGVKD. V dropped 7 bases and J dropped 6; count of bases not matched to a gene: 15. DNA of the CDR3: TGTGCCATCAAGGACGGGACAGGATTGCTCCCCGATACGCAGTATTTT. Protein sequence: CAIKDGTGLLPDTQYF.

This chain connects TRBV5-1 to TRBJ2-1, with D perhaps matching TRBD2 (6 bases). V was trimmed by 4 bases and J by 9 bases, leaving 17 bases between them. The CDR3 contains 14 residues. CDR1 is SGHRS, CDR2 YFSETQ, per germline. CDR3 residues: CASSPSGTEGEQFF. CDR3 DNA sequence: TGCGCCAGCAGCCCCTCCGGGACGGAGGGTGAGCAGTTCTTC.

This chain connects TRBV30 to TRBJ1-2; D is uncertain. Per the germline V gene, CDR1 is GTSNPN and CDR2 is SVGIG (reference sequence). V was pared by 0 bases and J by 5 bases, with 7 bases between. This CDR3 comprises 12 residues. The CDR3 protein is CAWSVTPYGYTF. DNA for the CDR3: TGTGCCTGGAGTGTTACACCTTATGGCTACACCTTC.

V gene TRBV7-7 combines with J gene TRBJ2-5, with TRBD2 matching over 13 bases. J gave up 5 bases and V 4 bases, and 4 bases lay outside the gene matches. The CDR3 contains 15 residues. CDR1 is SSHAT, CDR2 FNYEAQ, per germline (reference sequence). The DNA of the CDR3 is TGTGCCAGCAGCTCCGGACTAGCGGGAGCTGAGACCCAGTACTTC. Translated, it gives CASSSGLAGAETQYF. The entire variable domain, with the rest obtained from reference TRBV7-7 and TRBJ2-5, is as follows: GAGVSQSPRYKVTKRGQDVTLRCDPISSHATLYWYQQALGQGPEFLTYFNYEAQPDKSGLPSDRFSAERPEGSISTLTIQRTEQRDSAMYRCASSSGLAGAETQYFGPGTRLLVL.

DNA of the CDR3: TGTGCCACCAGGGGGACAGGGGGGTTCAATGAGCAGTTCTTC. Protein: CATRGTGGFNEQFF. V is TRBV24-1 and J is TRBJ2-1, with TRBD1 matching 11 bases. Losses at the gene ends were 7 bases for V and 6 bases for J; bases not matched to a gene: 4. Germline values: CDR1 KGHDR, CDR2 SFDVKD. The CDR3 is 14 residues long.

DNA of the CDR3: TGTGCCAGCAGCGTAGGAACAGAAACCTATGGCTACACCTTC. This codes for CASSVGTETYGYTF. The chain has TRBV9 and TRBJ1-2, with unresolved D. This CDR3 is 14 amino acids long. CDR1 is SGDLS, CDR2 YYNGEE, per germline. V lost 0 bases to trimming and J lost 4 bases, with 10 bases between them.

For the CDR3, the DNA is TGTGCCAGCAGATCATTGGGGAGTGGGTCAGATACGCAGTATTTT. It yields the protein CASRSLGSGSDTQYF. The chain has TRBV27 and TRBJ2-3, with D possibly being TRBD2 (5 bases). The CDR3 length is 15 residues. Trimming left V 6 bases short and J 4 bases short, with 17 bases between. CDR1 MNHEY and CDR2 SMNVEV come from the germline V gene (reference sequence).

This clone is a singleton in its sample. V and J are TRBV7-2 and TRBJ1-5; D remains ambiguous. The CDR3 sequence is 13 residues long. Germline-derived CDR1 and CDR2 are SGHTA and FQGNSA. As DNA, the CDR3 is TGTTCTAGTGGGGAGGTAGGCGGATCGGCCCAGCATTTT. Amino acid sequence: CSSGEVGGSAQHF.

The rearrangement uses TRBV3-1 (or the pseudogene TRBV3-2) and TRBJ2-1; D is perhaps TRBD2 (6 bases). Per the germline V gene, CDR1 is LGHDT and CDR2 is YNNKEL (reference sequence). Trimming took off 0 bases at V and 8 bases at J, with 8 bases between the two ends. CDR3 size: 13 residues. Here the CDR3 reads CASSQEGGYEQFF. As DNA, the CDR3 is TGTGCCAGCAGCCAAGAGGGGGGATATGAGCAGTTCTTC.